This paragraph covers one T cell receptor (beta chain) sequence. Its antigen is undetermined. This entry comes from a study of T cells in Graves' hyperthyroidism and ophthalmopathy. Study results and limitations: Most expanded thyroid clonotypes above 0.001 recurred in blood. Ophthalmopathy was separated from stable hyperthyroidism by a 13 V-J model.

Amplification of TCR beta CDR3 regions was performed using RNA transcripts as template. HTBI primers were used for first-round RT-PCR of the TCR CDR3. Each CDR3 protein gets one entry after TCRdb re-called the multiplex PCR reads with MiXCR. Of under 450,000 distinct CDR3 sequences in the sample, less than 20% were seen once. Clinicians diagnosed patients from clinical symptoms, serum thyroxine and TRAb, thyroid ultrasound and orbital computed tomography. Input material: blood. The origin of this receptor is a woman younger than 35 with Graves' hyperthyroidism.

The CDR3 nucleotides read TGTGCCAGCAGCGCGGGCCCAAGGGCTGATACGCAGTATTTT. It codes for CASSAGPRADTQYF. The V and J genes are TRBV27 and TRBJ2-3; D perhaps matches TRBD2 (5 bases). The CDR3 runs to 14 residues. V dropped 6 bases and J dropped 6 bases, with 16 bases sitting between them. Germline CDR1 and CDR2: MNHEY and SMNVEV (reference sequence).